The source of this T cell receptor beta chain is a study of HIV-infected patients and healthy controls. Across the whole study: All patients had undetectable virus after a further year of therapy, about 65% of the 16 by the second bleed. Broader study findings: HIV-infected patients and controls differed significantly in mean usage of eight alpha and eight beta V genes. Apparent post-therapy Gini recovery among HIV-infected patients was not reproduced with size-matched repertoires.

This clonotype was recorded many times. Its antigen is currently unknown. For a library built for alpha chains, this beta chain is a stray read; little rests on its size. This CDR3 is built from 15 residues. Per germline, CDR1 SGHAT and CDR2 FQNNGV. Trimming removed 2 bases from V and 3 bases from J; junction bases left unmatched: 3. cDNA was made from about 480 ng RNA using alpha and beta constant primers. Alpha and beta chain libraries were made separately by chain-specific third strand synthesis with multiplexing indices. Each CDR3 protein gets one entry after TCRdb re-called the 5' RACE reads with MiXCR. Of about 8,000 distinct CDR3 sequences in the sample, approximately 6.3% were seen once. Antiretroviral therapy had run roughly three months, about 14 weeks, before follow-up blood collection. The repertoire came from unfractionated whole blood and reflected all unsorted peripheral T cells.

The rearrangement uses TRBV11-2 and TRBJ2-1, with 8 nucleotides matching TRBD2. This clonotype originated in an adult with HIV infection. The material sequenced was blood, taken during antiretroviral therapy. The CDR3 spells CASSLRSGGYNEQFF. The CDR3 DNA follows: TGTGCCAGCAGCTTAAGGAGCGGGGGCTACAATGAGCAGTTCTTC.